This T cell receptor (beta chain) was captured in a study of early T cells in non-severe SARS-CoV-2 infection (dated by TCRdb to the early 2020s). About the study as a whole: Bulk RNA from unsorted whole blood was used for TCR sequencing, so alpha and beta chains could not be paired.

Comments on this clonotype: Its antigen is unknown. One base away there is no much larger clone; base qualities are not given.

Library preparation used 5' RACE. Instrument on record: NextSeq 500. The TCR library protocol attached unique molecular identifiers to individual cDNA molecules to correct for sequencing error and PCR bias. TCR alpha and beta chains were both sequenced, and the abundances of alpha and beta sequences in each sample were closely correlated with each other. Turning to the authors' computational methods: V gene, J gene and CDR3 annotation of TCR sequences was performed with Decombinator V4. Expanded TCRs were defined as changing significantly between any two time points under a Poisson model with p below 0.0001. Abundances of TCRs were expressed as counts per million after normalisation to the total number of TCRs sequenced in each sample. TRAV1-2 paired with TRAJ12, TRAJ20 or TRAJ33 defined MAIT TCRs, while TRAV10 paired with TRAJ18 defined iNKT TCRs. VDJdb, accessed 1 November 2021, was searched for CMV, EBV and SARS-CoV-2 annotated TCRs, with TCRs annotated for multiple antigens excluded. Through fastp at Q25 and MiXCR, TCRdb rebuilt clones from the public reads, retaining in-frame beta chains. Rows with a matching CDR3 protein are joined into one entry that keeps the most common DNA and genes. Here the V and J calls rest on TCRdb's processing, not on the authors' analysis. The sample table contains about 80,000 distinct CDR3 sequences; only one count was recorded for 13% of them. The ten largest account for 1.1% of the sample.

The study was a case-control design nested within a healthcare worker cohort in London, UK, with weekly nasopharyngeal swab PCR tests and blood sampling. Healthcare workers were recruited between 23 and 31 March 2020, during the week of the UK lockdown, and were followed weekly for up to roughly 15 weeks. What the work shows at the level of the full study, not this receptor alone: VDJdb matching was skewed toward anti-spike CD8 responses and likely underestimated virus-specific expansions by missing private and CD4 specificities.

The CDR3 sequence holds 14 residues, the cysteine and phenylalanine included. The retained sequence is limited to the CDR3, 42 bases, with the frame set at the first base. V is cut by 3 bases and J by 8 bases, and the space between the germline ends is 14 bases. The germline V gene encodes CDR1 LGHNT and CDR2 FRNRAP. The clonotype comes from an adult who was a healthcare worker with PCR-confirmed SARS-CoV-2 infection or an uninfected control (not recorded which). The V gene is TRBV12-5 and the J gene is TRBJ2-1, with the D gene possibly TRBD1 or TRBD2, each one fitting 5 bases. Sequenced material: whole blood. The nucleotide sequence reads as follows: TGTGCTAGTGGTTTTGGGGGAAAGGTCGATGAGCAGTTCTTC. The translation is CASGFGGKVDEQFF. Where the CDR3 stops, the reference TRBV12-5 and TRBJ2-1 genes take over; the full variable domain is DARVTQTPRHKVTEMGQEVTMRCQPILGHNTVFWYRQTMMQGLELLAYFRNRAPLDDSGMPKDRFSAEMPDATLATLKIQPSEPRDSAVYFCASGFGGKVDEQFFGPGTRLTVL.